These 21 T cell receptor beta chains were sequenced from one sample in a study of early T cells in non-severe SARS-CoV-2 infection. From the 5' RACE reads, TCRdb called clonotypes with MiXCR, one entry per CDR3 protein. The table has about 69,000 distinct CDR3 sequences, roughly a tenth seen once. Sequencing was carried out using whole blood. The receptors come from an adult who was a healthcare worker with PCR-confirmed SARS-CoV-2 infection or an uninfected control (not recorded which).

V and J are TRBV29-1 and TRBJ2-7; D not resolved. Trimming removed 4 bases at V and 8 bases at J, with 15 bases between. Germline CDR1 reads SQVTM; CDR2 reads ANQGSEA. The length of the CDR3 is 12 residues. CDR3 loop: CSVVRAFRKQYF. The CDR3 DNA follows: TGCAGCGTTGTACGTGCTTTTAGGAAGCAGTACTTC.

This clonotype was found many times. The chain uses TRBV20-1 and TRBJ1-6, with D uncertain. The CDR3 consists of 13 residues. V was pared by 4 bases and J by 4 bases, with 8 bases between. CDR1 DFQATT and CDR2 SNEGSKA come from the germline V gene (reference sequence). CDR3 protein: CSAKRGYNSPLHF. The CDR3 DNA follows: TGCAGTGCTAAGAGAGGGTATAATTCACCCCTCCACTTT.

The chain joins TRBV2 to TRBJ1-2; D is ambiguous. The CDR3 consists of 14 residues. The V end lost 4 bases, the J end lost 3 bases, and 12 bases lay between the germline ends. In germline, CDR1 is SNHLY, CDR2 FYNNEI. The CDR3: CASSATTSHYGYTF. The DNA for the CDR3 is TGTGCCAGCAGTGCAACGACCTCTCACTATGGCTACACCTTC.

The chain carries TRBV7-9 and TRBJ2-1; 9 bases are shared with TRBD2. The V gene end was trimmed by 5 bases and the J gene end by 6 bases; junction bases not matched to a gene: 11. The germline CDR1 and CDR2 sequences are SEHNR and FQNEAQ (reference sequence). This CDR3 comprises 16 residues. The CDR3 DNA is TGTGCCAGCAGCCCCGTCCGGGTAGCGGGAGCCAATGAGCAGTTCTTC. Its protein product is CASSPVRVAGANEQFF.

This clonotype appeared many times. The chain has TRBV20-1 and TRBJ2-1; TRBD2 matches at 9 bases. CDR1 and CDR2 from the germline V gene are DFQATT and SNEGSKA (reference sequence). The V and J ends lost 5 bases and 6 bases, in that order; junction bases with no gene match: 11. The CDR3 spans 15 residues. The CDR3 loop is CSALSSGADSNEQFF. As DNA, the CDR3 is TGCAGTGCTCTCTCTAGCGGGGCGGATAGCAATGAGCAGTTCTTC.

This clonotype has a count of ten or more. The chain combines TRBV20-1 with TRBJ1-1, with D perhaps matching TRBD1 (6 bases). The V and J ends lost 2 bases and 4 bases respectively, with 17 bases between them. Per germline, CDR1 DFQATT and CDR2 SNEGSKA (reference sequence). This CDR3 is 15 amino acids long. CDR3: CSARWAGGRGTEAFF. CDR3 DNA: TGCAGTGCTAGATGGGCGGGGGGCCGTGGCACTGAAGCTTTCTTT.

This sequence joins TRBV4-2 and TRBJ1-4, with a possible D match to TRBD1 (6 bases). The V and J ends lost 1 base and 6 bases respectively, with 12 bases between them. The CDR3 runs to 15 residues. Germline V gene lookup returns CDR1 LGHNA and CDR2 YNFKEQ. This CDR3 reads CASSQVWDTHEKLFF. CDR3 nucleotide sequence: TGTGCCAGCAGCCAAGTTTGGGACACCCATGAAAAACTGTTTTTT.

V and J are TRBV10-2 and TRBJ2-7; 11 positions agree with TRBD2. The CDR3 extends over 14 amino acids. Unmatched junction bases numbered 11, after V lost 8 bases and J lost 8 bases. Germline-derived CDR1 and CDR2 are WSHSY and SAAADI. CDR3 residues: CASSTGTSGPQQYF. CDR3 nucleotides: TGCGCCAGCTCGACCGGGACTAGCGGTCCACAGCAGTACTTC.

This clonotype was counted once. V and J are TRBV7-2 and TRBJ2-7; no clear D gene. The CDR3 length is 15 residues. Germline CDR1 SGHTA, CDR2 FQGNSA. The V end lost 1 base, the J end lost 3 bases, and 13 bases lay between the germline ends. CDR3 coding DNA: TGTGCCAGCAGCTTAGATGTTTTCGGAAACTACGAGCAGTACTTC. This translates into CASSLDVFGNYEQYF.

This clonotype has ten or more counts. This chain connects TRBV12-3 or TRBV12-4 to TRBJ2-2; TRBD1 agrees at 9 bases. This CDR3 contains 15 residues. V lost 3 bases, J lost 4 bases, and 3 bases stayed unmatched. The CDR3 loop reads CASSFTGGVTGELFF. Here the CDR3 DNA reads TGTGCCAGCAGTTTTACAGGGGGCGTCACCGGGGAGCTGTTTTTT.

This clonotype was seen more than once but under ten times. The chain links TRBV15 to TRBJ1-1, with D possibly being TRBD1 (5 bases). Germline-derived CDR1 and CDR2 are LNHNV and YYDKDF (reference sequence). The CDR3 runs to 13 residues. Trimming left V 4 bases short and J 4 bases short, with 10 bases between. The CDR3, as DNA: TGTGCCACCAGCACATGGGGGGGCACTGAAGCTTTCTTT. Translating it yields CATSTWGGTEAFF.

The chain employs TRBV5-1 and TRBJ2-3; 7 bases fit TRBD1. The germline V gene encodes CDR1 SGHRS and CDR2 YFSETQ. CDR3 length: 18 residues. V dropped 4 bases and J dropped 1; count of bases not matched to a gene: 15. CDR3 residues: CASSESGTEPFGTDTQYF. The CDR3 DNA is TGCGCCAGCAGCGAATCCGGGACAGAGCCCTTCGGCACAGATACGCAGTATTTT.

This clonotype was recorded many times. The gene calls are TRBV6-5 and TRBJ1-1; 12 bases are a match to TRBD1. Unmatched junction bases numbered 20, after V lost 10 bases and J lost 5 bases. Germline V lookup: CDR1 MNHEY, CDR2 SVGAGI. The CDR3 loop spans 18 amino acids. The CDR3 coding sequence is TGTGCCACCCACCCGCTAGGGGGACAGGGGGCCGGTGGAACTGAAGCTTTCTTT. Translating gives CATHPLGGQGAGGTEAFF.

The chain combines TRBV10-3 with TRBJ1-5, with a weak D call TRBD1 (5 bases). Trimming took 10 bases from V and 2 from J, leaving 12 bases between them. The CDR3 has 13 amino acids. CDR1 and CDR2 from the germline V gene are ENHRY and SYGVKD. CDR3 DNA sequence: TGTGCCACCCAGGGTTCGGGCAATCAGCCCCAGCATTTT. Protein sequence: CATQGSGNQPQHF.

This clonotype has more than one count but fewer than ten. CDR3 sequence (DNA): TGCAGCGTTGGAGGACAGTCCTCCTACGAGCAGTACTTC. Its translation is CSVGGQSSYEQYF. The V gene is TRBV29-1, the J gene TRBJ2-7, with a weak D call TRBD1 (6 bases). The CDR3 runs to 13 residues. Germline V gives CDR1 SQVTM, CDR2 ANQGSEA. Trimming stripped 4 bases from V and 0 bases from J, with 10 bases between.

This clonotype was recorded many times. This sequence joins TRBV7-2 and TRBJ1-1; possibly TRBD1 for D (6 bases). V was trimmed by 5 bases and J by 11 bases, leaving 15 bases between them. CDR1 and CDR2 (germline): SGHTA, FQGNSA. CDR3 length: 12 amino acids. The CDR3 loop reads CASSQTGASAFF. The CDR3 DNA reads TGTGCCAGCAGCCAAACGGGGGCTAGCGCTTTCTTT.

This clonotype showed up just a few times. Here the CDR3 DNA reads TGCAGTACCACTGAGCAGTTCTTC. Its translation: CSTTEQFF. J is TRBJ2-1 and V is TRBV20-1; D is uncertain. This CDR3 region has 8 residues. The germline V gene has CDR1 DFQATT and CDR2 SNEGSKA (reference sequence). Between the trimmed V and J ends, which lost 8 bases and 9 bases, there was a span of 5 bases.

This clonotype has only a few counts. J is TRBJ2-5 and V is TRBV6-1, with TRBD1 matching 7 bases. Germline lookup yields CDR1 MNHNS and CDR2 SASEGT. V was clipped by 5 bases and J by 5 bases; unmatched bases: 8. This CDR3 is built from 14 residues. The CDR3 nucleotides are TGTGCCAGCAGTCTCCCGACAGGGAAGGAGACCCAGTACTTC. This encodes CASSLPTGKETQYF.

The rearrangement joins TRBV3-1 to TRBJ2-7; 9 bases map to TRBD2. Germline trimming cut 2 bases from V and 2 bases from J; bases unmatched to any gene: 1. This CDR3 region has 14 residues. Per the germline V gene, CDR1 is LGHDT and CDR2 is YNNKEL (reference sequence). CDR3 in amino acids: CASSQLAGTYEQYF. The DNA of the CDR3 is TGTGCCAGCAGCCAACTAGCGGGAACCTACGAGCAGTACTTC.

This clonotype was detected a few times. The chain's CDR3 is CSAYTTDFASTDTQYF. CDR3 bases: TGCAGCGCTTACACGACAGACTTCGCCAGCACAGATACGCAGTATTTT. The chain combines TRBV29-1 with TRBJ2-3; D perhaps matches TRBD1 (5 bases). Trimming shortened V by 7 bases and J by 0 bases, and 20 bases separated the two germline ends. Per germline, CDR1 SQVTM and CDR2 ANQGSEA. The CDR3 loop spans 16 amino acids.

This clonotype appeared a few times. The rearrangement links TRBV11-2 to TRBJ1-2; 9 bases match TRBD1. J was trimmed by 8 bases and V by 5 bases; bases with no gene match: 15. The CDR3 has 16 residues. CDR1 is SGHAT and CDR2 is FQNNGV in the germline V gene. The CDR3 DNA follows: TGTGCCAGCAGCCAGTTAGGGGCGGGACAGGGAGAAGGCTACACCTTC. The encoded protein is CASSQLGAGQGEGYTF.